This TCR beta chain was retrieved from a study of identical twins. The germline V gene encodes CDR1 SGHRS and CDR2 YFSETQ. Deletions cut 1 base from V and 5 bases from J, with 12 bases between. The CDR3 is 14 amino acids. A universal primer binding site was introduced by template switching. The final cDNA contained unique molecular identifiers. TCRdb analysed the 5' RACE reads with MiXCR anew, one entry per CDR3 protein. The sample consists of hundreds of thousands of distinct CDR3 sequences, approximately 6.1% of them appearing once. A few counts support this clonotype. The chain is built from TRBV5-1 and TRBJ2-5; D gene uncertain. Sequenced: naive T cells sorted from blood. This TCR was recovered from a man between 18 and 29 years old in good health. The CDR3 bases are TGCGCCAGCAGCTTGTCCCGTCAGCTGGAGACCCAGTACTTC. It translates to CASSLSRQLETQYF.